This T cell receptor beta chain was profiled in a study of cytomegalovirus exposure and HLA in healthy donors. Regarding the study as a whole: Sequencing likely caused a cluster of highly shared sequence variants.

As for this clone: Its specificity is not known.

The PCR used 60 Vbeta and 13 Jbeta primers. Only in-frame clones appear in the TCRdb table, and some are missing; sequencing was by immunoSEQ multiplex PCR. The data contain about 120,000 clones, 70% to 80% of them singletons. The source is a woman aged 50 to 60 in good health and CMV-seropositive. Sequenced material: PBMCs.

DNA for the CDR3: TGTGCCAGCAGAGGGACAGGCTACTATGGCTACACCTTC. This codes for CASRGTGYYGYTF. The chain links TRBV2 to TRBJ1-2; 8 nucleotides match TRBD1. Germline V CDR1 and CDR2: SNHLY, FYNNEI. CDR3 size: 13 residues. J was trimmed by 3 bases and V by 6 bases; bases with no gene match: 3. Based on the CDR3 plus reference TRBV2 and TRBJ1-2, the full variable domain is EPEVTQTPSHQVTQMGQEVILRCVPISNHLYFYWYRQILGQKVEFLVSFYNNEISEKSEIFDDQFSVERPDGSNFTLKIRSTKLEDSAMYFCASRGTGYYGYTFGSGTRLTVV.